A single TCR beta chain is shown here with its context. Its antigen is currently unknown. After autologous stem cell transplantation all patients relapsed, and prior brentuximab vedotin exposure differed between cohorts. These data belong to a study of PD-1 blockade in classical Hodgkin lymphoma. Study-level points and caveats: Differences between repertoires have undefined causes, possibly disease activity or prior therapy.

The junction had 10 bases not matched to a gene; V was cut back by 5 bases and J by 5 bases. The germline V gene encodes CDR1 SEHNR and CDR2 FQNEAQ (reference sequence). The length of the CDR3 is 16 residues. The table came from immunoSEQ multiplex PCR; TCRdb's copy has only in-frame clones and leaves some out. In the table there are about 97,000 clones, approximately 88% of which are singletons. The starting material was peripheral blood mononuclear cells (PBMCs), obtained at baseline. The clonotype comes from a human donor with classical Hodgkin lymphoma. The V call is TRBV7-9, the J call TRBJ2-5; 11 bases align to TRBD2. In DNA, the CDR3 is TGTGCCAGCAGCCACCCACTAGCGGGAGTGATGGAGACCCAGTACTTC. Translation: CASSHPLAGVMETQYF. Looking up the rest from reference TRBV7-9 and TRBJ2-5 gives the full variable domain: DTGVSQNPRHKITKRGQNVTFRCDPISEHNRLYWYRQTLGQGPEFLTYFQNEAQLEKSRLLSDRFSAERPKGSFSTLEIQRTEQGDSAMYLCASSHPLAGVMETQYFGPGTRLLVL.